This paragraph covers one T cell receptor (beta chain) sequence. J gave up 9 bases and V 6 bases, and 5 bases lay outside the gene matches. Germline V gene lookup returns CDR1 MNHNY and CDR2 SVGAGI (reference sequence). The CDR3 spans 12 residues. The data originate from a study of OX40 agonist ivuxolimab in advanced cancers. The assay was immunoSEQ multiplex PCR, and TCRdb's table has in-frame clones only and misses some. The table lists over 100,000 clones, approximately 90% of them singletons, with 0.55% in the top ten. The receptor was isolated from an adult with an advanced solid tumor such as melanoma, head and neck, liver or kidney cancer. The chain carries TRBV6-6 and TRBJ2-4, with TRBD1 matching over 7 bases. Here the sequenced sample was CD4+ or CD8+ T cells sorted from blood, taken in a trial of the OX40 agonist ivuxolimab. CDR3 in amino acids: CASSQGVGIQYF. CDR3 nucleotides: TGTGCCAGCAGCCAGGGGGTAGGCATTCAGTACTTC.